Listed below are T cell receptor beta chains from one sample, sequenced in a study of siplizumab effects on memory and regulatory T cells. Profiling relied on immunoSEQ multiplex PCR, and the TCRdb table lists in-frame clones only, not all of them. The sample lists about 91,000 clones; roughly 93% were seen once. Sequencing was carried out using CD8+ T cells sorted from blood. The receptors shown here come from a human donor in good health. Each CDR3 is given with its conserved first and last residue. Each record gives: V gene, J gene, D gene, clone size, CDR3 protein, CDR3 DNA. A D gene is named only where the DNA matches it firmly. Only part of the rows carry a size: once, few, many, or a class if the clone is expanded.

TRBV5-6	TRBJ2-7	.	.	CASSSDAYEQYF	TGTGCCAGCAGCTCGGACGCCTACGAGCAGTACTTC
TRBV14	TRBJ1-1	.	.	CASSQDPGYTEAFF	TGTGCCAGCAGCCAAGATCCGGGTTACACTGAAGCTTTCTTT
TRBV7-6	TRBJ2-3	.	.	CASSLAAGSTDTQYF	TGTGCCAGCAGCTTAGCGGCAGGGAGCACAGATACGCAGTATTTT
TRBV30	TRBJ2-5	TRBD1	.	CAWGTGIQETQYF	TGTGCCTGGGGGACAGGAATCCAAGAGACCCAGTACTTC
TRBV6-5	TRBJ2-1	TRBD1	.	CASSSDRASYNEQFF	TGTGCCAGCAGTTCCGACAGGGCCTCCTACAATGAGCAGTTCTTC
TRBV30	TRBJ1-1	TRBD1	.	CAWSPDREITEAFF	TGTGCCTGGAGCCCGGACAGGGAAATCACTGAAGCTTTCTTT
TRBV14	TRBJ2-5	.	.	CASSQEEGETQYF	TGTGCCAGCAGCCAAGAGGAGGGAGAGACCCAGTACTTC
TRBV19	TRBJ1-6	.	.	CASSKQGNNSPLHF	TGTGCCAGTAGTAAGCAGGGGAATAATTCACCCCTCCACTTT
TRBV28	TRBJ1-5	TRBD1	.	CASSTTGGAGQPQHF	TGTGCCAGCAGTACAACAGGGGGCGCGGGTCAGCCCCAGCATTTT
TRBV5-1	TRBJ1-2	.	.	CASSGLQGPGYTF	TGCGCCAGCAGCGGACTACAGGGACCTGGCTACACCTTC
TRBV7-6	TRBJ2-7	TRBD1	.	CASSSAGTGVYRQYF	TGTGCCAGCAGCTCAGCCGGGACAGGGGTCTATCGGCAGTACTTC
TRBV14	TRBJ1-5	TRBD1	.	CASSTPGQGSYSNQPQHF	TGTGCCAGCAGCACACCGGGACAGGGTTCGTATAGCAATCAGCCCCAGCATTTT
TRBV9	TRBJ1-2	.	.	CASSVDLTLTYGYTF	TGTGCCAGCAGCGTAGATCTGACACTGACCTATGGCTACACCTTC
TRBV19	TRBJ2-1	.	.	CASSIFSNNEQFF	TGTGCCAGTAGTATTTTTAGCAACAATGAGCAGTTCTTC
TRBV7-2	TRBJ2-5	.	.	CASSLYGLAKKETQYF	TGTGCCAGCAGCTTATACGGCCTAGCGAAGAAAGAGACCCAGTACTTC
TRBV10-2	TRBJ2-3	TRBD2	.	CASRAGGETDTQYF	TGCGCCAGCAGAGCGGGGGGGGAAACAGATACGCAGTATTTT
TRBV5-8	TRBJ1-4	TRBD1	.	CASSPTGGGVNEKLFF	TGCGCCAGCAGCCCCACAGGGGGCGGAGTTAATGAAAAACTGTTTTTT
TRBV11-2	TRBJ2-1	TRBD2	.	CASSLAPTSGRGHEQFF	TGTGCCAGCAGCTTAGCCCCCACTAGCGGGAGGGGCCATGAGCAGTTCTTC
TRBV7-8	TRBJ2-5	.	.	CASSLEVVETQYF	TGTGCCAGCAGCTTAGAGGTTGTGGAGACCCAGTACTTC
TRBV6-1	TRBJ2-3	.	few	CASSEVGGQDTQYF	TGTGCCAGCAGTGAAGTGGGGGGTCAGGATACGCAGTATTTT
TRBV5-1	TRBJ1-1	.	.	CASSLRGDRRYTEAFF	TGCGCCAGCAGCTTAAGGGGCGACAGGAGGTACACTGAAGCTTTCTTT
TRBV13	TRBJ2-2	.	.	CATPLEDTANTGELFF	TGTGCCACCCCGTTGGAGGACACCGCGAACACCGGGGAGCTGTTTTTT
TRBV30	TRBJ2-7	.	.	CAWSGVKEQYF	TGTGCCTGGAGTGGGGTGAAGGAGCAGTACTTC
TRBV4-1	TRBJ1-1	.	.	CASSHFPPGGETEAFF	TGCGCCAGCAGCCATTTCCCCCCGGGGGGGGAGACTGAAGCTTTCTTT
TRBV6-1	TRBJ2-3	TRBD2	.	CASSKTSGGADTQYF	TGTGCCAGCAGTAAGACTAGCGGGGGGGCAGATACGCAGTATTTT
TRBV6-5	TRBJ2-5	TRBD2	.	CASSYSTGGPETQYF	TGTGCCAGCAGTTACTCAACGGGAGGGCCGGAGACCCAGTACTTC
TRBV4-2	TRBJ2-5	.	once	CASSQDREETQYF	TGTGCCAGCAGCCAAGATCGGGAAGAGACCCAGTACTTC
TRBV27	TRBJ1-4	.	.	CASSFWGAANEKLFF	TGTGCCAGCAGTTTTTGGGGGGCTGCTAATGAAAAACTGTTTTTT
TRBV27	TRBJ1-2	.	few	CASSLSGGSNYGYTF	TGTGCCAGCAGTTTATCCGGGGGTTCCAACTATGGCTACACCTTC
TRBV5-1	TRBJ2-1	TRBD1	.	CASSLEGQGQFF	TGCGCCAGCAGCTTGGAGGGACAGGGGCAGTTCTTC
TRBV5-1	TRBJ2-6	TRBD1	.	CASSLGDRERSGANVLTF	TGCGCCAGCAGCTTGGGGGACAGGGAGAGGTCTGGGGCCAACGTCCTGACTTTC
TRBV2	TRBJ2-2	.	once	CAGLAEGARDTGELFF	TGTGCCGGCCTAGCGGAGGGGGCTCGCGACACCGGGGAGCTGTTTTTT
TRBV15	TRBJ2-3	.	.	CATSTRDRSTDTQYF	TGTGCCACCAGCACTCGAGACCGTAGCACAGATACGCAGTATTTT
TRBV7-8	TRBJ2-1	TRBD2	.	CASSPRATSGLYNEQFF	TGTGCCAGCAGCCCCCGTGCCACTAGCGGGTTGTACAATGAGCAGTTCTTC
TRBV9	TRBJ2-1	.	few	CASSVGGESYNEQFF	TGTGCCAGCAGCGTAGGGGGAGAGTCCTACAATGAGCAGTTCTTC
TRBV6-5	TRBJ1-2	.	.	CASSYSRGGPNYGYTF	TGTGCCAGCAGTTACTCACGAGGAGGACCCAACTATGGCTACACCTTC
TRBV6-6	TRBJ2-7	TRBD2	.	CASRGLAGDSYEQYF	TGTGCCAGCAGGGGACTAGCGGGAGACTCCTACGAGCAGTACTTC
TRBV4-1	TRBJ1-1	.	.	CASSQVPMSYALNTEAFF	TGCGCCAGCAGCCAAGTCCCGATGTCTTATGCCTTGAACACTGAAGCTTTCTTT
TRBV6-4	TRBJ2-3	.	.	CASSETRVRDTDTQYF	TGTGCCAGCAGTGAGACCAGGGTTCGTGACACAGATACGCAGTATTTT
TRBV9	TRBJ2-1	.	.	CASSVEGERLNEQFF	TGTGCCAGCAGCGTAGAAGGAGAGAGGTTGAATGAGCAGTTCTTC
TRBV27	TRBJ2-1	TRBD1	.	CASSQIEATRQGTNNEQFF	TGTGCCAGCAGTCAAATCGAAGCGACCCGACAGGGGACCAACAATGAGCAGTTCTTC
TRBV4-3	TRBJ2-7	.	.	CASSHPPGRSYEQYF	TGCGCCAGCAGCCACCCTCCGGGACGGAGCTACGAGCAGTACTTC
TRBV4-3	TRBJ2-1	TRBD1	.	CASSQSDRPHNEQFF	TGCGCCAGCAGCCAATCGGACAGGCCCCACAATGAGCAGTTCTTC
TRBV9	TRBJ2-5	.	.	CASSVGSGTLRVQYF	TGTGCCAGCAGCGTAGGAAGTGGGACGCTTCGGGTCCAGTACTTC
TRBV4-1	TRBJ2-3	.	.	CASSRTTPSTDTQYF	TGCGCCAGCAGCCGGACAACTCCTAGCACAGATACGCAGTATTTT
TRBV11-2	TRBJ2-7	.	.	CASSPTRAIGQGEYYEQYF	TGTGCCAGCAGCCCCACCCGGGCGATTGGCCAGGGAGAATACTACGAGCAGTACTTC
TRBV7-9	TRBJ2-1	.	.	CASSTGPNEQFF	TGTGCCAGCAGCACGGGGCCAAATGAGCAGTTCTTC
TRBV5-4	TRBJ1-4	.	.	CASSPRGTNEKLFF	TGTGCCAGCAGTCCCAGGGGCACTAATGAAAAACTGTTTTTT
TRBV27	TRBJ2-4	.	.	CASSLPGNIQYF	TGTGCCAGCAGTTTACCAGGGAACATTCAGTACTTC
TRBV5-1	TRBJ2-2	.	once	CATYLGLEATGELFF	TGCGCCACATACCTGGGCCTTGAAGCGACCGGGGAGCTGTTTTTT
TRBV9	TRBJ2-3	TRBD2	once	CASTSGRAGTDTQYF	TGTGCCAGCACCAGCGGGAGGGCCGGCACAGATACGCAGTATTTT
TRBV7-9	TRBJ2-5	.	.	CASSLHRQETQYF	TGTGCCAGCAGCTTACATAGACAAGAGACCCAGTACTTC
TRBV2	TRBJ2-4	.	once	CASIGELAKNIQYF	TGTGCCAGCATAGGAGAGTTAGCCAAAAACATTCAGTACTTC
TRBV5-1	TRBJ1-1	.	.	CASSLDKDTEAFF	TGCGCCAGCAGCTTGGATAAAGACACTGAAGCTTTCTTT
TRBV7-9	TRBJ1-2	.	.	CASSLVEGGRGYTF	TGTGCCAGCAGCTTAGTGGAGGGGGGCCGTGGCTACACCTTC
TRBV5-6	TRBJ1-2	.	.	CASTDSSYGYTF	TGTGCCAGCACCGACAGTTCCTATGGCTACACCTTC
TRBV28	TRBJ2-2	.	.	CASSSGTATITNTGELFF	TGTGCCAGCAGTTCAGGGACCGCCACCATAACGAACACCGGGGAGCTGTTTTTT